The next 5 T cell receptor beta chains were all read from a single sample in a study of shared clonotypes between healthy human individuals. TCRdb's copy holds only in-frame clones and misses some; the assay was immunoSEQ multiplex PCR. Of hundreds of thousands of clones in the sample, more than 70% were seen once. Sequences were obtained from memory CD4+ T cells sorted from blood. Subset indicated: CD45RA-negative fraction. Receptor source: a woman aged 30 to 39 in good health.

The gene calls are TRBV10-1 and TRBJ2-5; maybe TRBD2 (6 bases). Trimming cost V 0 bases and J 5 bases, with 13 bases left between them. CDR3 size: 15 residues. From germline, CDR1 is WNHNN and CDR2 SYGVQD (reference sequence). This CDR3 is CASSESSGLGETQYF. The CDR3 DNA is TGCGCCAGCAGTGAGTCTAGCGGCCTCGGGGAGACCCAGTACTTC.

This clone came up many times. The rearrangement links TRBV5-1 to TRBJ2-2; 9 positions match TRBD1. V was clipped by 3 bases and J by 6 bases; unmatched bases: 3. Germline assignment: CDR1 SGHRS and CDR2 YFSETQ. The CDR3 has 14 amino acids. The CDR3 spells CASSSGTGPGELFF. CDR3 sequence (DNA): TGCGCCAGCAGCTCGGGGACAGGGCCCGGGGAGCTGTTTTTT. The full variable domain, its missing parts supplied by reference TRBV5-1 and TRBJ2-2, is KAGVTQTPRYLIKTRGQQVTLSCSPISGHRSVSWYQQTPGQGLQFLFEYFSETQRNKGNFPGRFSGRQFSNSRSEMNVSTLELGDSALYLCASSSGTGPGELFFGEGSRLTVL.

The chain carries TRBV28 and TRBJ1-2; 8 nucleotides match TRBD1. Germline assignment: CDR1 MDHEN and CDR2 SYDVKM. V shed 2 bases, J shed 4 bases, and the junction held 6 bases outside the gene matches. The CDR3 is made up of 15 amino acids. CDR3 region: CASSLRTGWGYGYTF. In DNA, the CDR3 is TGTGCCAGCAGTTTACGGACAGGGTGGGGCTATGGCTACACCTTC.

J is TRBJ1-1 and V is TRBV10-3, with 8 bases matching TRBD1. Germline V gene data show CDR1 as ENHRY and CDR2 as SYGVKD. This CDR3 is 14 amino acids long. V was pared by 5 bases and J by 3 bases, with 5 bases of the junction left unmatched. The CDR3 sequence: CAISYDRGHTEAFF. The CDR3 nucleotides read TGTGCCATCAGTTATGACAGGGGCCACACTGAAGCTTTCTTT.

This clone showed up just a few times. The chain joins TRBV11-2 to TRBJ1-2; TRBD1 might be the D (5 bases). The CDR3 is 14 amino acids. Germline CDR1 is SGHAT and CDR2 is FQNNGV. V shed 3 bases and J shed 5 bases, with 13 bases lying between them. In DNA, the CDR3 is TGTGCCAGCAGCTTCCCAGGGTGGGGGTATGGCTACACCTTC. Protein sequence: CASSFPGWGYGYTF.